The source of this T cell receptor beta chain is a study of beta chain features in type 1 diabetes listed by TCRdb under 2018. As for the study more broadly: Mean age, gender distribution, total cell number and subset yield were not different between patients and healthy donors. Regulatory and stem cell-like memory subsets were obtained from only 8 patients and roughly 8 healthy donors, while naive and central memory subsets were obtained from all 30 or so donors. The study compared the TCRB repertoires of sorted circulating CD4+ T cell subsets in recently diagnosed type 1 diabetes patients with those in matched healthy donors. A total of roughly 99,000,000 sorted cells were examined across all samples, and the number of cells per subset was strongly correlated with RNA yield. Summary of the overall study and its limitations: PCR might favor shorter templates, but patient and control samples were amplified and corrected together, so any skew would affect both groups equally. Because cDNA was sequenced instead of genomic DNA, highly expressing activated cells could be over-represented, though the groups showed no difference in activation or CD3 levels. Naive, central memory and regulatory TCRB repertoires appeared to be more alike among patients than among healthy donors. At VDJ recombination sites, patients with type 1 diabetes made fewer insertions and deleted more nucleotides, a pattern implying thymic rearrangement abnormalities. Only small numbers of individuals were included in the HLA sub-analyses, which left unresolved whether HLA type had any influence on TCRB rearrangement. A moderate but significant shortening of TCRB CDR3 length was observed in type 1 diabetes patients in all four CD4+ subsets.

Turning to this clone: Its antigen has not been determined. Qualities for individual bases were not recorded, and no much larger clone is one base off.

Each donor gave one peripheral blood draw, averaging approximately 110 mL, which was collected into heparinised tubes. Naive, central memory, regulatory and stem cell-like memory CD4+ T cells were sorted on a BD FACSAria II using a panel including CD45RO, CCR7, CD25, CD127, CD95 and CD27. Every sorted population had a purity above 95%. PBMCs were isolated immediately by Lymphoprep density gradient centrifugation and stained directly without culture. To minimize batch effects, samples were stained and sorted in pairs, one healthy donor with one patient per experiment. The entire amount of isolated RNA was reverse transcribed using the High Capacity cDNA Reverse Transcription Kit, so the sequenced TCRB transcripts were expressed ones. Deep immunoSEQ sequencing was applied to naive, central memory and regulatory T cell samples, giving an average of roughly 3.5 million total reads per sample. Sorted cells were lysed in RLT buffer and RNA was extracted with DNase-treated RNeasy Micro or Mini kits, depending on cell number. To prevent cross-contamination, every cell subset was processed on its own, while patient and healthy donor samples were processed together. TCRB sequences were amplified from cDNA with the immunoSEQ multiplex PCR, producing 87-bp fragments spanning the CDR3 region. Amplicons were sequenced on the Illumina HiSeq platform. The authors' analysis ran thus. PCR bias was corrected computationally using synthetic template baselines, and reads within Hamming distance 2 were collapsed, with unmergeable singletons discarded. By aligning reads against IMGT, V, D and J genes, CDR3 length, and insertions or deletions at six rearrangement sites were assigned. Within each subset, clonotype counts were normalized to the number of sorted cells before true diversity and Gini coefficients were calculated with the tcR R package. Repertoire sharing was quantified using the overlap coefficient calculated on TCRB nucleotide sequences. Out-of-frame TCRB sequences from naive cells were analyzed to stand in for the pre-selection repertoire. TCRdb re-hosts the immuneACCESS table, in-frame sequences only. Its copies lack some clones; in the studies checked, an unresolved V gene accounts for under half of them, and the cause for the rest is not known. D and trimming come from the DNA, and the V and J calls and clone size come from that table. This sample is represented by about 270,000 clones; around an eighth of them were singletons. Less than 0.02% of the sample goes to the ten largest clones.

Its CDR3 holds 14 amino acids, cysteine through phenylalanine. Only the CDR3 part of the read is kept: 42 bases, read in frame from the first base. For CDR1 and CDR2, the germline V gene lists MDHEN and SYDVKM. The V end loses 6 bases and the J end loses 4 bases, and a stretch of 15 bases separates them. Sequencing input: naive CD4+ T cells from blood. The cell subset or site label corresponds to: true naive CD4+ T cells. The clonotype comes from a man aged 30 to 39 with type 1 diabetes. The rearrangement joined TRBV28 to TRBJ1-2; the D gene cannot be named for sure. The nucleotides read TGTGCCAGCAGGGACTCACGGACGGGCTATGGCTACACCTTC. It translates as CASRDSRTGYGYTF.